One sample yielded the 28 T cell receptor beta chains listed below, sequenced in a study of response to subunit inactivated influenza vaccine. One entry per CDR3 protein results from TCRdb running MiXCR on the RT-PCR reads. The top ten hold about 26% of the sample, which has around 200,000 distinct CDR3 sequences, around 14% seen once. Sequencing was performed on CD8+ T cells sorted from PBMCs, taken about 5 days after vaccination. The receptors were sampled from a man between 50 and 59 years old who received an inactivated influenza vaccine.

This clonotype was seen a few times. The chain has TRBV6-5 and TRBJ1-1, with a weak D call TRBD1 (5 bases). The V and J ends lost 4 bases and 1 base respectively, with 10 bases between them. CDR1 and CDR2 from the germline V gene are MNHEY and SVGAGI. The CDR3 runs to 14 residues. CDR3 amino acids: CASSLFGGNTEAFF. CDR3 bases: TGTGCCAGCAGTTTATTCGGGGGGAACACTGAAGCTTTCTTT.

V and J are TRBV15 and TRBJ1-6; possible D gene TRBD1, 5 bases. Trimming pared 7 bases from V and 10 bases from J, leaving 14 bases between. There are 13 residues in the CDR3. Germline values: CDR1 LNHNV, CDR2 YYDKDF (reference sequence). CDR3 loop: CATTQGPRSPLHF. In DNA form, the CDR3 reads TGTGCCACCACCCAGGGTCCGCGATCACCCCTCCACTTT.

V is TRBV4-3 and J is TRBJ2-1; D call uncertain. Germline CDR1 LGHNA, CDR2 YSLEER. This CDR3 has 19 amino acids. Trimming took off 0 bases at V and 3 bases at J, with 21 bases between the two ends. The CDR3 DNA follows: TGCGCCAGCAGCCAAGATAGGACGGGTACCACCATGATCTACAATGAGCAGTTCTTC. Encoded protein: CASSQDRTGTTMIYNEQFF.

This clonotype was recorded many times. This chain's CDR3 is CSARGTSGRLDTQYF. Here the CDR3 DNA reads TGCAGTGCTAGGGGGACTAGCGGGAGATTAGATACGCAGTATTTT. The chain couples TRBV20-1 to TRBJ2-3; TRBD2 aligns across 14 bases. Unmatched junction bases numbered 4, after V lost 3 bases and J lost 5 bases. Per the germline V gene, CDR1 is DFQATT and CDR2 is SNEGSKA (reference sequence). The CDR3 spans 15 residues.

V gene TRBV4-1 combines with J gene TRBJ2-7; D remains unclear. CDR3 length equals 12 residues. Deletions cut 3 bases from V and 7 bases from J, with 10 bases between. Germline CDR1 is MGHRA and CDR2 is YSYEKL. CDR3 sequence reads: CASSQINTEQYF. The CDR3, as DNA: TGCGCCAGCAGCCAGATCAATACGGAGCAGTACTTC.

This clonotype has just a few counts. This chain connects TRBV27 to TRBJ2-7, with D possibly matching TRBD1 (5 bases). Germline loops: CDR1 MNHEY, CDR2 SMNVEV (reference sequence). The CDR3 has 13 residues. V was pared by 5 bases and J by 4 bases, with 12 bases between. The CDR3 DNA reads as TGTGCCAGCAGTCCCCGGACAACTTACGAGCAGTACTTC. Protein sequence: CASSPRTTYEQYF.

The chain has TRBV4-2 and TRBJ1-4; D is unclear. Trimming removed 0 bases at V and 8 bases at J, with 4 bases between. CDR3 size: 12 residues. Germline V gives CDR1 LGHNA, CDR2 YNFKEQ. The CDR3 sequence: CASSQEGEKLFF. CDR3 in DNA: TGTGCCAGCAGCCAAGAGGGGGAAAAACTGTTTTTT.

This clonotype was seen ten or more times. This sequence joins TRBV28 and TRBJ1-2, with 9 positions matching TRBD1. Unmatched junction bases numbered 11, after V lost 9 bases and J lost 3 bases. Germline assignment: CDR1 MDHEN and CDR2 SYDVKM. This CDR3 has 15 amino acids. The CDR3 spells CASQEPGQGYYGYTF. The DNA of the CDR3 is TGTGCCAGTCAGGAACCGGGACAGGGCTACTATGGCTACACCTTC.

The chain is built from TRBV12-3 or TRBV12-4 and TRBJ2-7; D might be TRBD2 (5 bases). CDR3 length equals 17 residues. Trimming shortened V by 5 bases and J by 0 bases, and 20 bases separated the two germline ends. CDR3 region: CASSPRRGERLSYEQYF. CDR3 coding DNA: TGTGCCAGCAGTCCCCGTCGGGGAGAGCGGCTCTCCTACGAGCAGTACTTC.

The chain couples TRBV20-1 to TRBJ1-2; D remains ambiguous. V dropped 0 bases and J dropped 4 bases, with 6 bases sitting between them. CDR1 is DFQATT and CDR2 is SNEGSKA in the germline V gene (reference sequence). CDR3 length equals 12 residues. The CDR3 region is CSARDSSYGYTF. Here the CDR3 DNA reads TGCAGTGCTAGAGATAGTTCCTATGGCTACACCTTC.

The gene calls are TRBV20-1 and TRBJ2-7, with 9 bases aligning to TRBD2. J gave up 5 bases and V 3 bases, and 5 bases lay outside the gene matches. The CDR3 is 13 amino acids. The germline gives CDR1 DFQATT, CDR2 SNEGSKA (reference sequence). The CDR3 bases are TGCAGTGCTAGTGTAGCGGGAGACCACGAGCAGTACTTC. This encodes CSASVAGDHEQYF.

The chain has TRBV29-1 and TRBJ2-1; TRBD1 agrees at 12 bases. V shed 3 bases and J 8 bases; nucleotides not matched to a gene: 5. The CDR3 is 14 residues long. Germline V gives CDR1 SQVTM, CDR2 ANQGSEA. In nucleotides, the CDR3 is TGCAGCGTTGAGGGACAGGGGGCTGTCGATGAGCAGTTCTTC. Translated: CSVEGQGAVDEQFF.

The chain has TRBV6-1 and TRBJ2-7; TRBD2 is a possible D gene (6 bases). CDR3 length: 13 residues. The ends were cut back, 1 base at V and 4 bases at J, with 8 bases in the middle. Germline V gene lookup returns CDR1 MNHNS and CDR2 SASEGT. The CDR3 sequence is CASSEGTTYEQYF. CDR3 nucleotide sequence: TGTGCCAGCAGTGAAGGGACTACTTACGAGCAGTACTTC.

The chain recombines TRBV20-1 with TRBJ2-7; 11 nucleotides agree with TRBD1. This CDR3 has 13 amino acids. With V trimmed by 6 bases and J by 3 bases, 4 bases remained unmatched. Germline V gene lookup returns CDR1 DFQATT and CDR2 SNEGSKA (reference sequence). The CDR3, as DNA: TGCAGTGCGAAGGGACAGGGGGTCTACGAGCAGTACTTC. Protein sequence: CSAKGQGVYEQYF.

The table lists this clonotype with a few counts. This chain uses TRBV6-5 with TRBJ2-3; TRBD1 might be the D (6 bases). V was trimmed by 4 bases and J by 10 bases, leaving 12 bases between them. Germline CDR1 is MNHEY and CDR2 is SVGAGI. This CDR3 region has 12 residues. CDR3 in amino acids: CASSFQGNAQYF. The CDR3 DNA follows: TGTGCCAGCAGTTTCCAGGGGAATGCGCAGTATTTT.

This chain connects TRBV4-3 to TRBJ2-1; 8 nucleotides align to TRBD2. The CDR3 is made up of 16 amino acids. In germline, CDR1 is LGHNA, CDR2 YSLEER. The junction had 10 bases not matched to a gene; V was cut back by 5 bases and J by 4 bases. For the CDR3, the DNA is TGCGCCAGCAGCAACTCACGACTAGCGATATACAATGAGCAGTTCTTC. Translation gives CASSNSRLAIYNEQFF.

The chain couples TRBV6-1 to TRBJ2-3; the D gene could be TRBD1 or TRBD2 (5 bases each). V was trimmed by 3 bases and J by 5 bases, leaving 9 bases between them. Germline CDR1 is MNHNS and CDR2 is SASEGT. The length of the CDR3 is 13 residues. The CDR3 nucleotides are TGTGCCAGCAGTGATTGGGGGAGAGATACGCAGTATTTT. Translating it yields CASSDWGRDTQYF.

This clonotype has a handful of counts. This chain connects TRBV11-1 to TRBJ2-1; 10 bases map to TRBD2. With V trimmed by 4 bases and J by 0 bases, 12 bases remained unmatched. CDR1 SGHAT and CDR2 FQDESV come from the germline V gene (reference sequence). This CDR3 contains 19 residues. This CDR3 reads CASSSMSSGGKSSYNEQFF. The CDR3 coding sequence is TGTGCCAGCAGCTCGATGTCTAGCGGGGGTAAAAGCTCCTACAATGAGCAGTTCTTC.

This clonotype was found many times. The gene calls are TRBV5-1 and TRBJ2-2; D is possibly TRBD1 or TRBD2 (5 bases each). Germline values: CDR1 SGHRS, CDR2 YFSETQ. Trimming took off 0 bases at V and 6 bases at J, with 6 bases between the two ends. CDR3 size: 13 residues. CDR3 sequence (DNA): TGCGCCAGCAGCTTGGCGGGGCCCGGGGAGCTGTTTTTT. It translates to CASSLAGPGELFF.

This clonotype occurred many times. The chain combines TRBV12-3 or TRBV12-4 with TRBJ1-5; 9 bases fit TRBD1. V was clipped by 5 bases and J by 4 bases; unmatched bases: 6. The CDR3 covers 15 residues. The chain's CDR3 is CASSRQGELNQPQHF. CDR3 nucleotides: TGTGCCAGCAGTCGACAGGGGGAGTTGAATCAGCCCCAGCATTTT.

This clonotype came up a few times. V is TRBV6-2 or TRBV6-3 and J is TRBJ2-7; TRBD1 is a possible D gene (5 bases). Germline values: CDR1 MNHEY, CDR2 SVGEGT. The germline V and J ends were trimmed by 7 bases and 2 bases, with 21 bases remaining between them. The CDR3 runs 16 residues. CDR3 loop: CASTFVRTRYTYEQYF. The CDR3 region has the DNA TGTGCCAGCACCTTCGTTAGGACACGTTACACCTACGAGCAGTACTTC.

This clonotype was picked up a small number of times. The chain has TRBV5-1 and TRBJ1-2; no clear D gene. Trimming pared 2 bases from V and 10 bases from J, leaving 9 bases between. Germline values: CDR1 SGHRS, CDR2 YFSETQ. The CDR3 length is 11 residues. The CDR3 bases are TGCGCCAGCAGCTTCGGACTGTTCTACACCTTC. Protein sequence: CASSFGLFYTF.

This clonotype occurred a few times. The chain uses TRBV29-1 and TRBJ2-1, with 10 bases that match TRBD2. CDR3 size: 15 residues. V dropped 6 bases and J dropped 9; count of bases not matched to a gene: 14. Germline V gene sequence: CDR1 SQVTM, CDR2 ANQGSEA. The CDR3 sequence is CSVRDLQRGGTEQFF. Written as DNA, the CDR3 is TGCAGCGTGCGCGACCTCCAGCGGGGGGGCACTGAGCAGTTCTTC.

The table lists this clonotype with a few counts. V is TRBV11-2 and J is TRBJ2-1; 8 positions agree with TRBD2. V trimming: 1 base; J trimming: 2 bases; junction bases outside the gene matches: 1. The CDR3 has 15 amino acids. CDR1 is SGHAT, CDR2 FQNNGV, per germline. The CDR3 nucleotides are TGTGCCAGCAGCTTAGGTAGCGGGACCTACAATGAGCAGTTCTTC. Amino acids: CASSLGSGTYNEQFF.

Comments on this clonotype: The junction departs from germline at one end; a sequencing error may be responsible. The V gene is TRBV29-1, the J gene TRBJ2-7, with TRBD1 as a possible D gene (6 bases). The CDR3 extends over 14 amino acids. CDR1 and CDR2 (germline): SQVTM, ANQGSEA. The CDR3 nucleotides read TGCAGCGTTGAAGACGAGGGGGAAGGTTACGAGCAGCACTTC. As protein: CSVEDEGEGYEQHF.

The V gene is TRBV11-1, the J gene TRBJ2-1; D is possibly TRBD2 (5 bases). Per the germline V gene, CDR1 is SGHAT and CDR2 is FQDESV (reference sequence). The CDR3 spans 18 residues. The V and J ends lost 5 bases and 0 bases respectively, with 20 bases between them. CDR3 amino acids: CASSQEVPAGYSYNEQFF. The CDR3 DNA reads as TGTGCCAGCAGCCAGGAGGTCCCAGCAGGATACTCCTACAATGAGCAGTTCTTC.

V gene TRBV20-1 combines with J gene TRBJ2-1; 10 bases map to TRBD2. Germline V lookup: CDR1 DFQATT, CDR2 SNEGSKA (reference sequence). The CDR3 spans 15 residues. With 5 bases clipped from V and 4 bases from J, the junction kept 8 bases outside the gene matches. Written as DNA, the CDR3 is TGCAGTGCTTCCCCCCTAGCGGGAGCGTACAATGAGCAGTTCTTC. Translating it yields CSASPLAGAYNEQFF.

A few counts support this clonotype. The V call is TRBV7-6, the J call TRBJ2-7; 7 bases agree with TRBD1. V was pared by 1 base and J by 2 bases, with 8 bases of the junction left unmatched. The CDR3 is 16 amino acids. Per germline, CDR1 SGHVS and CDR2 FNYEAQ. This CDR3 reads CASSLGTGEGPYEQYF. The CDR3 DNA follows: TGTGCCAGCAGCTTAGGCACAGGGGAAGGACCCTACGAGCAGTACTTC.